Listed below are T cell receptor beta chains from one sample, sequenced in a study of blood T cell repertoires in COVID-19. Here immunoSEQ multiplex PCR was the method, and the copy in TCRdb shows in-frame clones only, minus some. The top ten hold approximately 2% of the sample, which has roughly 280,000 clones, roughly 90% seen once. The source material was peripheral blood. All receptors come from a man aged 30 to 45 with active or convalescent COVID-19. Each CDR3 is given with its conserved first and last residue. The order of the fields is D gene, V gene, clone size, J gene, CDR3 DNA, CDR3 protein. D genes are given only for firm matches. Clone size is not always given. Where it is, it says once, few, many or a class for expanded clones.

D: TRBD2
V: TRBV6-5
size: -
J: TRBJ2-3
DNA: TGTGCCAGCACAATAGCGGGGGCCAGCACAGATACGCAGTATTTT
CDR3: CASTIAGASTDTQYF

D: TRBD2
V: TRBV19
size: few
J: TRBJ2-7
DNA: TGTGCCAGTAGCGCCACGGCTAGCGGGTTTCAGTACTTC
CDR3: CASSATASGFQYF

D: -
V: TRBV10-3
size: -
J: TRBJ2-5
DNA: TGTGCCATCAGTGACCCACTCATTAGACAGCCTTCTCAAGAGACCCAGTACTTC
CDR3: CAISDPLIRQPSQETQYF

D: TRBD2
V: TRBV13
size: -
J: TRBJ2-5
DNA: TGTGCCAGCAGCCCAGGGTTAGCGGGTAGACAAGAGACCCAGTACTTC
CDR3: CASSPGLAGRQETQYF

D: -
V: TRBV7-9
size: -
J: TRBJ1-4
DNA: TGTGCCAGCAGCTTAGCACAGGATTATAATGAAAAACTGTTTTTT
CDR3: CASSLAQDYNEKLFF

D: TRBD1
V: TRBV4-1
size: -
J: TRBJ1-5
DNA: TGCGCCAGCAGCCAAGGGGACAGGGGTGAACAGCCCCAGCATTTT
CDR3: CASSQGDRGEQPQHF

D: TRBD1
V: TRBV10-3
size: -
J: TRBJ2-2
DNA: TGTGCCATCTTGGGGGGGACAGGGGCCACCGGGGAGCTGTTTTTT
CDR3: CAILGGTGATGELFF

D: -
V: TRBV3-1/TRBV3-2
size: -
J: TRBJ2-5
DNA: TGTGCCTGTGGCGACTATGGCCAAGAGACCCAGTACTTC
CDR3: CACGDYGQETQYF

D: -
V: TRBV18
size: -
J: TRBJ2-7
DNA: TGTGCCAGCTCACCATCAGCGGAAACGACCTACGAGCAGTACTTC
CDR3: CASSPSAETTYEQYF

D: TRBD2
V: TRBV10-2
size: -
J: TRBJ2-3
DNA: TGCGCCAGCAGTCGAGCTGCGGGGGGCACAGATACGCAGTATTTT
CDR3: CASSRAAGGTDTQYF

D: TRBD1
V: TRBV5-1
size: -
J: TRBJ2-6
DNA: TGCGCCAGCACCAGACAGGGGGCCACCTCTGGGGCCAACGTCCTGACTTTC
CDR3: CASTRQGATSGANVLTF

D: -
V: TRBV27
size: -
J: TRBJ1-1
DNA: TGTGCCAGCATCGCAATCAGGGGTGCTGAAGCTTTCTTT
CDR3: CASIAIRGAEAFF

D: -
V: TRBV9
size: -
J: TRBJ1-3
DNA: TGTGCCAGCAGCGAGAGCCCCTCTGGAAACACCATATATTTT
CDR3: CASSESPSGNTIYF

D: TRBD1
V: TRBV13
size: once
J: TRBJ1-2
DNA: TGTGCCAGCAGCTCCAACCCCTGGACAGGATCAAACTATGGCTACACCTTC
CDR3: CASSSNPWTGSNYGYTF

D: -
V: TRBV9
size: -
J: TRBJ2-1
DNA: TGTGCCAGCAGCGTCACGGGACACTCCTACAATGAGCAGTTCTTC
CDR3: CASSVTGHSYNEQFF

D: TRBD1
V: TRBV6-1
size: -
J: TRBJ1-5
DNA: TGTGCCAGCAGTGAAGGGGACAGGGCCCAGCATTTT
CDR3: CASSEGDRAQHF

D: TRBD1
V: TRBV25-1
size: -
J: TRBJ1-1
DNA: TGTGCCAGCACCTCGGACAGGAGGAACACTGAAGCTTTCTTT
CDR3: CASTSDRRNTEAFF

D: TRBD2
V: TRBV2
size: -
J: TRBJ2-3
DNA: TGTGCCAGCCTCCGGGGGGGGGCAGATACGCAGTATTTT
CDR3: CASLRGGADTQYF

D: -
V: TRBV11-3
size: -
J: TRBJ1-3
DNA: TGTGCCAGCAGCTTGGGGCAAGGATCTGGAAACACCATATATTTT
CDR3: CASSLGQGSGNTIYF

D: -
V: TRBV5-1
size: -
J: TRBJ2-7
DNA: TGCGCCAGCAGCCCCACAGGCTACGAGCAGTACTTC
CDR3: CASSPTGYEQYF

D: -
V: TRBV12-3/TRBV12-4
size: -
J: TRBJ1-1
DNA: TGTGCCAGCAGTCACTTAGGGGGGGTTGAAGCTTTCTTT
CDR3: CASSHLGGVEAFF

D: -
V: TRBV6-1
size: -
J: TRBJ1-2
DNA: TGTGCCAGCAGTGCGACTCTATCCCGCTATGGCTACACCTTC
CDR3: CASSATLSRYGYTF

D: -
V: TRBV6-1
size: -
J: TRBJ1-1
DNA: TGTGCCAGCAGTGAAATACAGAACACTGAAGCTTTCTTT
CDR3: CASSEIQNTEAFF

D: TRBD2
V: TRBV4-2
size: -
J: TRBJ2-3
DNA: TGTGCCAGCAGCCAAGGCTTAGCGGGGGACATCACAGATACGCAGTATTTT
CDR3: CASSQGLAGDITDTQYF

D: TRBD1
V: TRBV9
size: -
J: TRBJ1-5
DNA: TGTGCCAGCAGCGCCGGGACAGGGGGCGGTCAGCCCCAGCATTTT
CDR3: CASSAGTGGGQPQHF

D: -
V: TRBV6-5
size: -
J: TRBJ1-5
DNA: TGTGCCAGCTCTGACTCCTCTCGTCAGCCCCAGCATTTT
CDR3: CASSDSSRQPQHF

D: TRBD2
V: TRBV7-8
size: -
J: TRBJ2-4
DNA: TGTGCCAGCAGCTTAGGGGGGGAGGGAAACATTCAGTACTTC
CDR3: CASSLGGEGNIQYF

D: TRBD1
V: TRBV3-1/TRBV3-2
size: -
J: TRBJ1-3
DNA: TGTGCCAGCAGCCGTCCGGGACAGACACTCTCTGGAAACACCATATATTTT
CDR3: CASSRPGQTLSGNTIYF

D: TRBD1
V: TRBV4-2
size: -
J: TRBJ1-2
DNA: TGTGCCAGCAGCCAAGAAGGGGACAGGGGGGGCTATGGCTACACCTTC
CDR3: CASSQEGDRGGYGYTF

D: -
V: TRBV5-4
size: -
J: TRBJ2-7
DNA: TGTGCCAGCAGCGCCGACCCGGGACGGGGGTACGAGCAGTACTTC
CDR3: CASSADPGRGYEQYF

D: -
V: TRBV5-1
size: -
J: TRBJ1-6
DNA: TGCGCCAGCAGCTTGGTCGGCTATAATTCACCCCTCCACTTT
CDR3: CASSLVGYNSPLHF

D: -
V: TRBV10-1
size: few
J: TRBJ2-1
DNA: TGCGCCAGCAGTGAGTCGGGGGGGCGCCGTGATGAGCAGTTCTTC
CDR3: CASSESGGRRDEQFF

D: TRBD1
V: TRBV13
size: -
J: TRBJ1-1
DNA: TGTGCCACCAGGACAGGGAACACTGAAGCTTTCTTT
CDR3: CATRTGNTEAFF

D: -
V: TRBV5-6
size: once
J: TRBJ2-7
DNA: TGTGCCAGCAGCTTGTCAGGGGTATCCTACGAGCAGTACTTC
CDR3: CASSLSGVSYEQYF

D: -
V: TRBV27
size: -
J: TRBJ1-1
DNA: TGTGCCAGAGCCGGGACACCGCTAGAAGCTTTCTTT
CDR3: CARAGTPLEAFF

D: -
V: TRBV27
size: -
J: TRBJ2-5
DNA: TGTGCCAGCAGACGGCGCCCTGGAGGGGAGACCCAGTACTTC
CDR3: CASRRRPGGETQYF

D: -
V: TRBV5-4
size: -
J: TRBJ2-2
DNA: TGTGCCAGCAGCCTAGAGAGGGCCGGGGAGCTGTTTTTT
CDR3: CASSLERAGELFF

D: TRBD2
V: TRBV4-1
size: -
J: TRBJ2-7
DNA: TGCGCCAGCAGCCACCTAACTAGCGGGGGGTACGAGCAGTACTTC
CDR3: CASSHLTSGGYEQYF

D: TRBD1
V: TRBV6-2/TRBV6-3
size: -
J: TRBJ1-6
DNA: TGTGCCAGCAGTTACCCCGGAGGGGACAGGAATAATTCACCCCTCCACTTT
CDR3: CASSYPGGDRNNSPLHF

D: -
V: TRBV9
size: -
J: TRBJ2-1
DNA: TGTGCCAGCAGCGTAGAACTACGATTTAACAATGAGCAGTTCTTC
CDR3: CASSVELRFNNEQFF

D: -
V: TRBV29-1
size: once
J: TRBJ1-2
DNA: TGCGGCGCGGGGGTGGCGGGTGGCTACACCTTC
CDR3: CGAGVAGGYTF

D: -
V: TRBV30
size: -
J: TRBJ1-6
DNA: TGTGCCTGGACGCCCCGGACATCCTATAATTCACCCCTCCACTTT
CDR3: CAWTPRTSYNSPLHF

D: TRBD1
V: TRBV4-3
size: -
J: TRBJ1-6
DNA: TGCGCCAGCAGCCCGTCATCCGGGACAGGGGTTTCACCCCTCCACTTT
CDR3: CASSPSSGTGVSPLHF

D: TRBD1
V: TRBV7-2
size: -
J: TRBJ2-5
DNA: TGTGCCAGCAGCTCGGACAGGGCCCAAGAGACCCAGTACTTC
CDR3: CASSSDRAQETQYF

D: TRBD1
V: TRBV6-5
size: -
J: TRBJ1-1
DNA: TGTGCCAGCAGTTATACAGGGGGGAACACTGAAGCTTTCTTT
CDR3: CASSYTGGNTEAFF